One and the same sample provided the 20 T cell receptor beta chains below, sequenced in a study of T cell responses to AZD1222 COVID-19 vaccine. Clones were read by immunoSEQ multiplex PCR, and TCRdb kept only the in-frame ones, dropping some. The table lists 80,000 to 100,000 clones, 80% to 90% of them singletons. The material sequenced was peripheral blood, taken 28 days after the second AZD1222 dose. These receptors all stem from an adult who received the AZD1222 COVID-19 vaccine.

The chain is built from TRBV4-2 and TRBJ2-5; the D is unclear. V shed 4 bases and J shed 2 bases, with 11 bases lying between them. CDR1 and CDR2 (germline): LGHNA, YNFKEQ. CDR3 length: 14 residues. CDR3 region: CASSPGWGQETQYF. For the CDR3, the DNA is TGTGCCAGCAGCCCTGGGTGGGGACAAGAGACCCAGTACTTC.

This chain links TRBV7-3 with TRBJ2-1; tentative D call: TRBD2 (6 bases). Trimming stripped 2 bases from V and 0 bases from J, with 11 bases between. The CDR3 has 16 amino acids. Germline CDR1 reads SGHTA; CDR2 reads FQGTGA. CDR3 protein: CASSLVAGSSYNEQFF. CDR3 in DNA: TGTGCCAGCAGCTTAGTTGCGGGGAGCTCCTACAATGAGCAGTTCTTC.

Concerning this clone itself: Other DNA sequences in the same sample also yield this CDR3. The chain joins TRBV18 to TRBJ2-7; tentatively, D is TRBD2 (5 bases). The V end was cut by 3 bases, the J end by 0 bases, with 6 bases between. The CDR3 has 13 residues. In germline, CDR1 is KGHSH, CDR2 LQKENI. CDR3: CASSPGSSYEQYF. In nucleotides, the CDR3 is TGTGCCAGCTCACCGGGGAGCTCCTACGAGCAGTACTTC.

The chain links TRBV29-1 to TRBJ1-1; D remains unclear. The CDR3 has 13 residues. Germline values: CDR1 SQVTM, CDR2 ANQGSEA. V lost 4 bases and J lost 1, with 10 bases in between. In DNA, the CDR3 is TGCAGCGTTGGTCGGCACGAGAACACTGAAGCTTTCTTT. Amino acids: CSVGRHENTEAFF.

The V gene is TRBV4-2, the J gene TRBJ2-3; the match to TRBD2 covers 9 bases. Germline trimming cut 3 bases from V and 1 base from J; bases unmatched to any gene: 5. CDR1 is LGHNA and CDR2 is YNFKEQ in the germline V gene. This CDR3 spans 16 amino acids. In DNA, the CDR3 is TGTGCCAGCAGCCAGCCGCGGGGGGGCGGCACAGATACGCAGTATTTT. Protein: CASSQPRGGGTDTQYF.

This clone has just one count. This rearrangement joins TRBV9 to TRBJ1-2; unclear D gene. Germline values: CDR1 SGDLS, CDR2 YYNGEE. The CDR3 has 14 residues. The V end was cut by 2 bases, the J end by 1 base, with 9 bases between. The CDR3 DNA sequence: TGTGCCAGCAGCGTCGGCCCTTTTAACTATGGCTACACCTTC. Translating gives CASSVGPFNYGYTF.

The chain recombines TRBV2 with TRBJ1-5; 8 positions agree with TRBD1. Germline lookup yields CDR1 SNHLY and CDR2 FYNNEI. Trimming at V came to 7 bases and at J to 7 bases, leaving 3 bases not matched to a gene. This CDR3 spans 12 amino acids. CDR3 nucleotide sequence: TGTGCCAGCATGGGGACAGGCCAGCCCCAGCATTTT. This codes for CASMGTGQPQHF. The variable domain in full, with the rest retrieved from reference TRBV2 and TRBJ1-5, is EPEVTQTPSHQVTQMGQEVILRCVPISNHLYFYWYRQILGQKVEFLVSFYNNEISEKSEIFDDQFSVERPDGSNFTLKIRSTKLEDSAMYFCASMGTGQPQHFGDGTRLSIL.

The chain uses TRBV29-1 and TRBJ1-1, with D unclear. The V gene's germline CDR1 is SQVTM and CDR2 ANQGSEA. The CDR3 sequence is 13 residues long. The V end lost 5 bases, the J end lost 4 bases, and 14 bases lay between the germline ends. CDR3 sequence: CSVWAYVGTEAFF. The CDR3 nucleotides read TGCAGCGTTTGGGCCTACGTGGGCACTGAAGCTTTCTTT.

V usage is TRBV4-3 and J usage is TRBJ2-3; D may be TRBD1 (6 bases). CDR3 length: 16 residues. V was shortened by 5 bases and J by 0 bases, with 15 bases between the two germline ends. The germline CDR1 and CDR2 sequences are LGHNA and YSLEER. The CDR3 region has the DNA TGCGCCAGCAGCGAAGGGACACATCTTAGCACAGATACGCAGTATTTT. It is translated as CASSEGTHLSTDTQYF.

This chain uses TRBV7-3 with TRBJ2-1; 14 bases map to TRBD2. Trimming removed 5 bases from V and 6 bases from J; junction bases left unmatched: 3. The CDR3 extends over 15 amino acids. Germline-derived CDR1 and CDR2 are SGHTA and FQGTGA. The CDR3 sequence is CASSPGLAGGNEQFF. The CDR3 nucleotides are TGTGCCAGCAGCCCAGGACTAGCGGGGGGCAATGAGCAGTTCTTC.

The chain combines TRBV6-5 with TRBJ1-2, with D unresolved. Germline CDR1 is MNHEY and CDR2 is SVGAGI. The CDR3 totals 11 residues. V dropped 4 bases and J dropped 8 bases, with 8 bases sitting between them. This CDR3 reads CASSFAGGYTF. The CDR3, as DNA: TGTGCCAGCAGTTTCGCTGGGGGCTACACCTTC.

The gene calls are TRBV18 and TRBJ1-5; D may be TRBD1 (5 bases). CDR3 length: 15 amino acids. Germline lookup yields CDR1 KGHSH and CDR2 LQKENI. The V end was cut by 3 bases, the J end by 3 bases, with 12 bases between. The CDR3 loop reads CASSPTRDLNQPQHF. In nucleotides, the CDR3 is TGTGCCAGCTCACCTACCCGGGACCTCAATCAGCCCCAGCATTTT.

V gene TRBV28 combines with J gene TRBJ1-3; perhaps TRBD1 as D (5 bases). V was clipped by 1 base and J by 0 bases, with 13 bases between them. CDR1 and CDR2 (germline): MDHEN, SYDVKM. The CDR3 sequence is 17 residues long. CDR3 sequence: CASSLSLGTFSGNTIYF. The CDR3 coding sequence is TGTGCCAGCAGTTTATCTCTTGGGACCTTCTCTGGAAACACCATATATTTT. Filled out from reference TRBV28 and TRBJ1-3, the complete variable domain reads DVKVTQSSRYLVKRTGEKVFLECVQDMDHENMFWYRQDPGLGLRLIYFSYDVKMKEKGDIPEGYSVSREKKERFSLILESASTNQTSMYLCASSLSLGTFSGNTIYFGEGSWLTVV.

The chain has TRBV5-6 and TRBJ1-1; no reliable D call. Germline CDR1 is SGHDT and CDR2 is YYEEEE. The CDR3 runs to 14 residues. Trimming stripped 2 bases from V and 5 bases from J, with 13 bases between. Written as DNA, the CDR3 is TGTGCCAGCAGCTTCGGATCCGGTGGGACTGAAGCTTTCTTT. It is translated as CASSFGSGGTEAFF.

The rearrangement links TRBV7-9 to TRBJ1-1; D ambiguous. V lost 3 bases and J lost 7, with 3 bases in between. The CDR3 spans 10 residues. The germline V gene encodes CDR1 SEHNR and CDR2 FQNEAQ (reference sequence). CDR3 loop: CASSFVEAFF. The CDR3 region has the DNA TGTGCCAGCAGCTTTGTTGAAGCTTTCTTT.

The chain is built from TRBV5-6 and TRBJ1-5, with D unresolved. This CDR3 region has 15 residues. The germline V and J ends were trimmed by 1 base and 1 base, with 9 bases remaining between them. Germline loops: CDR1 SGHDT, CDR2 YYEEEE. CDR3 nucleotide sequence: TGTGCCAGCAGCTTGCTCGGTCGGAGCAATCAGCCCCAGCATTTT. The encoded protein is CASSLLGRSNQPQHF.

The V and J genes are TRBV29-1 and TRBJ1-1, with a possible D match to TRBD1 (5 bases). V was clipped by 6 bases and J by 5 bases, with 16 bases between them. The CDR3 consists of 13 residues. Germline CDR1 SQVTM, CDR2 ANQGSEA. CDR3 bases: TGCAGCGTCGGGAAAAGAGGGGATACTGAAGCTTTCTTT. It specifies CSVGKRGDTEAFF.

The chain joins TRBV18 to TRBJ2-3, with a tentative D call TRBD2 (6 bases). V shed 3 bases and J shed 3 bases, with 16 bases lying between them. Per the germline V gene, CDR1 is KGHSH and CDR2 is LQKENI. The CDR3 has 16 amino acids. CDR3 coding DNA: TGTGCCAGCTCACCTGGACTATTTATGGGTACAGATACGCAGTATTTT. This gives the protein CASSPGLFMGTDTQYF.

The chain employs TRBV28 and TRBJ1-3; a weak D match, TRBD1 (5 bases). CDR3 size: 15 residues. The V gene's germline CDR1 is MDHEN and CDR2 SYDVKM. Trimming left V 7 bases short and J 6 bases short, with 19 bases between. The CDR3 loop reads CASTDPAEGENTIYF. CDR3 nucleotides: TGTGCCAGCACTGATCCTGCCGAAGGGGAAAACACCATATATTTT.

This clone was observed a single time. This chain joins TRBV7-9 and TRBJ2-7; TRBD2 matches 13 bases. The CDR3 contains 17 residues. The ends lost 1 base at V and 1 base at J; junction bases unmatched: 4. CDR1 is SEHNR and CDR2 is FQNEAQ in the germline V gene (reference sequence). Here the CDR3 reads CASSLVEGLAGSYEQYF. For the CDR3, the DNA is TGTGCCAGCAGCTTAGTGGAGGGACTAGCGGGATCCTACGAGCAGTACTTC.